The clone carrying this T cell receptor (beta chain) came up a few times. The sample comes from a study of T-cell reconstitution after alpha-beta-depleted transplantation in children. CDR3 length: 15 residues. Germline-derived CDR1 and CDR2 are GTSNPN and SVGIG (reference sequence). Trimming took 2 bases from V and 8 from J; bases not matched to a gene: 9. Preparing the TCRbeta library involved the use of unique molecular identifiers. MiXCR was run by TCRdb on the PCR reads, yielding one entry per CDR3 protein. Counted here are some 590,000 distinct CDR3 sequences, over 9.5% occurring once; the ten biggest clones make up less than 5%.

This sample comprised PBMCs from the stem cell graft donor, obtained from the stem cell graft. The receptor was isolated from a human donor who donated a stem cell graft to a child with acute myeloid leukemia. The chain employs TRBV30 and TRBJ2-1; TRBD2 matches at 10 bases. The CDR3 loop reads CAWSSPGLAIDEQFF. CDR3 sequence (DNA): TGTGCCTGGAGTTCCCCGGGACTAGCGATCGATGAGCAGTTCTTC. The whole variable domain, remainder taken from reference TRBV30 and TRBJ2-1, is SQTIHQWPATLVQPVGSPLSLECTVEGTSNPNLYWYRQAAGRGLQLLFYSVGIGQISSEVPQNLSASRPQDRQFILSSKKLLLSDSGFYLCAWSSPGLAIDEQFFGPGTRLTVL.